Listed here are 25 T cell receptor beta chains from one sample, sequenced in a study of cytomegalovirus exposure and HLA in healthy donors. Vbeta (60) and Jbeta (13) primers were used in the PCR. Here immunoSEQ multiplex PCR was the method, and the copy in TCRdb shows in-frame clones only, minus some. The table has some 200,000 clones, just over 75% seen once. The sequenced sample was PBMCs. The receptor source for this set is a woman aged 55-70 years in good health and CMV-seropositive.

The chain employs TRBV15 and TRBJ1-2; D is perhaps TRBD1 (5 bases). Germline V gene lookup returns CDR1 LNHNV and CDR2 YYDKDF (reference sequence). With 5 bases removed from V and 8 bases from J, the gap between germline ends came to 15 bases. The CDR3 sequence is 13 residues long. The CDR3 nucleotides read TGTGCCACCAGCGAGGAGGGGTTCCAGGGCTACACCTTC. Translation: CATSEEGFQGYTF.

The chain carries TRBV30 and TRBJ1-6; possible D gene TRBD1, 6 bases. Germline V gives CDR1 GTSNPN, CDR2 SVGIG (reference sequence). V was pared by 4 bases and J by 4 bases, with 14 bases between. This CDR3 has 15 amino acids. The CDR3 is CAWNPGGWYNSPLHF. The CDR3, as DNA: TGTGCCTGGAATCCGGGGGGCTGGTATAATTCACCCCTCCACTTT.

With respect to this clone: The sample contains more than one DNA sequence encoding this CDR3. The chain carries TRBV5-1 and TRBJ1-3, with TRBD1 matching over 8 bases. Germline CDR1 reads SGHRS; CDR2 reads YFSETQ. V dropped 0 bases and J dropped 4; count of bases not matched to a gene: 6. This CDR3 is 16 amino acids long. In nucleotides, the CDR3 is TGCGCCAGCAGCTTGGCAGGGACAGGCTCCGGAAACACCATATATTTT. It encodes CASSLAGTGSGNTIYF.

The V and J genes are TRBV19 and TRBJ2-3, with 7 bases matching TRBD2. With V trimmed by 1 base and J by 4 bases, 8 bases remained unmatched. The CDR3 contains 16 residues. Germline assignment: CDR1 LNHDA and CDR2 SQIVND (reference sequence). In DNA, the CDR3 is TGTGCCAGTAGTATAGCCTTCTCTAGCGGTTCAGATACGCAGTATTTT. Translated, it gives CASSIAFSSGSDTQYF. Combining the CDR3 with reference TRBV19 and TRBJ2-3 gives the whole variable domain DGGITQSPKYLFRKEGQNVTLSCEQNLNHDAMYWYRQDPGQGLRLIYYSQIVNDFQKGDIAEGYSVSREKKESFPLTVTSAQKNPTAFYLCASSIAFSSGSDTQYFGPGTRLTVL.

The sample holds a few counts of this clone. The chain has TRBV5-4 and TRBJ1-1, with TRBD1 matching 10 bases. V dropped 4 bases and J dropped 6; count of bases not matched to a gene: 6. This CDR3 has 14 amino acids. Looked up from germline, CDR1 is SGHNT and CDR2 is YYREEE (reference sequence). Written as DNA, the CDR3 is TGTGCCAGCAGCGCGGGACAGGGGAAGGCTGAAGCTTTCTTT. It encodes CASSAGQGKAEAFF. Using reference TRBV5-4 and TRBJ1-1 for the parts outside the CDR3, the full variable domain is ETGVTQSPTHLIKTRGQQVTLRCSSQSGHNTVSWYQQALGQGPQFIFQYYREEENGRGNFPPRFSGLQFPNYSSELNVNALELDDSALYLCASSAGQGKAEAFFGQGTRLTVV.

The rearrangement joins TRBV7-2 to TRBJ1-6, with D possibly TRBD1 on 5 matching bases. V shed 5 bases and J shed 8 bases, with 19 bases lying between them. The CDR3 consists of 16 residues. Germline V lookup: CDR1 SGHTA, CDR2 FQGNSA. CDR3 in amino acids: CASSPGLGTGYSPLHF. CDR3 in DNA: TGTGCCAGCAGCCCTGGTTTGGGTACAGGTTATTCACCCCTCCACTTT. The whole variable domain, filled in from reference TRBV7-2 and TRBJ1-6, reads GAGVSQSPSNKVTEKGKDVELRCDPISGHTALYWYRQSLGQGLEFLIYFQGNSAPDKSGLPSDRFSAERTGGSVSTLTIQRTQQEDSAVYLCASSPGLGTGYSPLHFGNGTRLTVT.

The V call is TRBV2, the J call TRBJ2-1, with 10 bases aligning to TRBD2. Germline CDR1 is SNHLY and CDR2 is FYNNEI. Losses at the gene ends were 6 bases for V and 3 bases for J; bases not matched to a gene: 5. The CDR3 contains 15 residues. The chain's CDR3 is CASRGLAGGYNEQFF. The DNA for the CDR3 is TGTGCCAGCAGGGGATTAGCGGGAGGCTACAATGAGCAGTTCTTC.

CDR3 sequence: CASSPFDSLSTEAFF. The CDR3 nucleotides read TGTGCCAGCTCACCATTTGACAGCCTGAGCACTGAAGCTTTCTTT. The chain has TRBV18 and TRBJ1-1; a weak D match, TRBD1 (5 bases). Trimming cost V 2 bases and J 4 bases, with 14 bases left between them. The germline CDR1 and CDR2 sequences are KGHSH and LQKENI. The CDR3 runs 15 residues.

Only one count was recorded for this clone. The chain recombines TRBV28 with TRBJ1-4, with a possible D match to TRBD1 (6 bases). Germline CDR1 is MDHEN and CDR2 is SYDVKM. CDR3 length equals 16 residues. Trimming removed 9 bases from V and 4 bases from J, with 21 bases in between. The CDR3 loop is CARRFLTGPINEKLFF. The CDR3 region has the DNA TGTGCCAGGAGATTCCTTACAGGGCCAATTAATGAAAAACTGTTTTTT.

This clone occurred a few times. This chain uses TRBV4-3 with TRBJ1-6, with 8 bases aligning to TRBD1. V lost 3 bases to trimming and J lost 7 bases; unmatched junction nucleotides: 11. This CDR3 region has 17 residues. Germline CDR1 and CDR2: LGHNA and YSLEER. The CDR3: CASSQTLPGQANSPLHF. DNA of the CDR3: TGCGCCAGCAGCCAGACGCTCCCGGGACAGGCGAATTCACCCCTCCACTTT.

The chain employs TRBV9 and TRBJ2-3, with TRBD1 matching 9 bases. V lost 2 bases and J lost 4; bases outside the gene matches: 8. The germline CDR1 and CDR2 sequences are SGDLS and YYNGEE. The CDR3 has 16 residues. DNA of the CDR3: TGTGCCAGCAGCGTCACCCCGACAGGGGGGGCAGATACGCAGTATTTT. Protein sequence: CASSVTPTGGADTQYF.

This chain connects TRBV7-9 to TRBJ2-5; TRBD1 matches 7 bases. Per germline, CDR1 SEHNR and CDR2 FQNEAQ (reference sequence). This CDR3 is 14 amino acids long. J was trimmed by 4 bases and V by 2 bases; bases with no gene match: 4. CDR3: CASSLTAGGETQYF. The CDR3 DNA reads TGTGCCAGCAGCTTAACGGCAGGGGGAGAGACCCAGTACTTC.

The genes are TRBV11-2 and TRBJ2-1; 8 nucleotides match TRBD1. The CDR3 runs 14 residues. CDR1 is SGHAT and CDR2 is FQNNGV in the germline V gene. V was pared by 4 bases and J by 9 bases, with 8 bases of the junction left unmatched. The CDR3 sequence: CASSWDRLSGEQFF. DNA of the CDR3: TGTGCCAGCAGCTGGGACAGGCTTTCGGGTGAGCAGTTCTTC.

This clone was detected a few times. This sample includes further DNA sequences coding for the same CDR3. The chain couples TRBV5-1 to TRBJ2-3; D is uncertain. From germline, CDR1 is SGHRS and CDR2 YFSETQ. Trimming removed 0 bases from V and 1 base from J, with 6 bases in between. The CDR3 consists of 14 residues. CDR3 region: CASSLGAGTDTQYF. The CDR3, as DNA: TGCGCCAGCAGCTTGGGAGCCGGCACAGATACGCAGTATTTT.

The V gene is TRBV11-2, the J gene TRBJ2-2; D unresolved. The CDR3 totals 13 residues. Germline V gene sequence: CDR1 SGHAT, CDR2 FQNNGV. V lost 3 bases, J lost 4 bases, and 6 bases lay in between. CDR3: CASSLPGTGELFF. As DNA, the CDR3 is TGTGCCAGCAGCTTGCCGGGCACCGGGGAGCTGTTTTTT.

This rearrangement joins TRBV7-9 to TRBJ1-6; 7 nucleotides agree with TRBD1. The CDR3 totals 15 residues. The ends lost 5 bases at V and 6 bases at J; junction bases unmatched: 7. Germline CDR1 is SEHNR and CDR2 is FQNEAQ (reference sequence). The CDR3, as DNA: TGTGCCAGCAGCGTAACGGGACAGCCTAATTCACCCCTCCACTTT. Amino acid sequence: CASSVTGQPNSPLHF.

This chain's CDR3 is CASSQDLYYNEQFF. CDR3 in DNA: TGCGCCAGCAGCCAAGACTTGTACTACAATGAGCAGTTCTTC. The V gene is TRBV4-3, the J gene TRBJ2-1; D is undetermined. Germline V gene sequence: CDR1 LGHNA, CDR2 YSLEER. This CDR3 spans 14 amino acids. The V end was cut by 0 bases, the J end by 3 bases, with 6 bases between.

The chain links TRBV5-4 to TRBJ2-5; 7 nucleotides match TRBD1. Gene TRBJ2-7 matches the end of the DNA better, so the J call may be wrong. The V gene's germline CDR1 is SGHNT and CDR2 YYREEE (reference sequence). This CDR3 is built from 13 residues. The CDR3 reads CASSHDRVNEQYF. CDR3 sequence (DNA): TGTGCCAGCAGTCATGACAGGGTCAACGAGCAGTACTTC.

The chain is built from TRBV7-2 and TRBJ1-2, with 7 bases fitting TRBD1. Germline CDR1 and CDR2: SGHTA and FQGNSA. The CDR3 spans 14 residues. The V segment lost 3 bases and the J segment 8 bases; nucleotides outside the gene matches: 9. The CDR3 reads CASSLDDRARGYTF. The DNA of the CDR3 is TGTGCCAGCAGCTTGGACGACAGGGCGAGGGGCTACACCTTC.

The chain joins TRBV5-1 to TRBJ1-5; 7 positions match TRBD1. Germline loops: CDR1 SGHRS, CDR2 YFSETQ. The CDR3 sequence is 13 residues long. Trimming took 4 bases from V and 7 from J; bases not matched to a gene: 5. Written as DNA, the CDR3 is TGCGCCAGCAGCCTGACAGGGTTGCAGCCCCAGCATTTT. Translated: CASSLTGLQPQHF. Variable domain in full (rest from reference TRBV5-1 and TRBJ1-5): KAGVTQTPRYLIKTRGQQVTLSCSPISGHRSVSWYQQTPGQGLQFLFEYFSETQRNKGNFPGRFSGRQFSNSRSEMNVSTLELGDSALYLCASSLTGLQPQHFGDGTRLSIL.

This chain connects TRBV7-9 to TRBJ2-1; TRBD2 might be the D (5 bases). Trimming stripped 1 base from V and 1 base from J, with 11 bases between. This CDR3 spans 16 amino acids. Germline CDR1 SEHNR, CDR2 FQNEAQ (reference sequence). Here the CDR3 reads CASSLGLAGSYNEQFF. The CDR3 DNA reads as TGTGCCAGCAGCTTAGGCCTAGCAGGATCCTACAATGAGCAGTTCTTC.

The CDR3 protein is CASSLGGRAQHF. CDR3 bases: TGTGCCAGCAGCTTAGGAGGGAGGGCCCAGCATTTT. The rearrangement uses TRBV7-9 and TRBJ1-5; D is undetermined. V lost 1 base to trimming and J lost 11 bases, with 9 bases between them. The CDR3 contains 12 residues. Germline CDR1 SEHNR, CDR2 FQNEAQ (reference sequence).

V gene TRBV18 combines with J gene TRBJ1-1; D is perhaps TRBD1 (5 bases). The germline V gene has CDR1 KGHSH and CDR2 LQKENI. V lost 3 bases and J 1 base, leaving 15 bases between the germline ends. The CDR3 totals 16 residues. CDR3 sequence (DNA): TGTGCCAGCTCACCGTACCGACAGCTAACGAACACTGAAGCTTTCTTT. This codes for CASSPYRQLTNTEAFF. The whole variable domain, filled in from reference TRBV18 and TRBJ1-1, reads NAGVMQNPRHLVRRRGQEARLRCSPMKGHSHVYWYRQLPEEGLKFMVYLQKENIIDESGMPKERFSAEFPKEGPSILRIQQVVRGDSAAYFCASSPYRQLTNTEAFFGQGTRLTVV.

The CDR3 sequence: CASSLLGTVGEKLFF. The CDR3 bases are TGTGCCAGCAGCTTGCTCGGGACAGTTGGAGAAAAACTGTTTTTT. The J gene is TRBJ1-4, the V gene TRBV7-2; 7 nucleotides agree with TRBD1. Germline V gives CDR1 SGHTA, CDR2 FQGNSA. The CDR3 is 15 residues long. Trimming at V came to 3 bases and at J to 8 bases, leaving 9 bases not matched to a gene.

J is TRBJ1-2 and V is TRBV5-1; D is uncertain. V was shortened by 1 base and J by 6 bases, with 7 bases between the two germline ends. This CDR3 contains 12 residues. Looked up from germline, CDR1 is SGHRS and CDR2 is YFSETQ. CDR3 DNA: TGCGCCAGCAGCTTGTCCGGGGATGGCTACACCTTC. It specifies CASSLSGDGYTF.